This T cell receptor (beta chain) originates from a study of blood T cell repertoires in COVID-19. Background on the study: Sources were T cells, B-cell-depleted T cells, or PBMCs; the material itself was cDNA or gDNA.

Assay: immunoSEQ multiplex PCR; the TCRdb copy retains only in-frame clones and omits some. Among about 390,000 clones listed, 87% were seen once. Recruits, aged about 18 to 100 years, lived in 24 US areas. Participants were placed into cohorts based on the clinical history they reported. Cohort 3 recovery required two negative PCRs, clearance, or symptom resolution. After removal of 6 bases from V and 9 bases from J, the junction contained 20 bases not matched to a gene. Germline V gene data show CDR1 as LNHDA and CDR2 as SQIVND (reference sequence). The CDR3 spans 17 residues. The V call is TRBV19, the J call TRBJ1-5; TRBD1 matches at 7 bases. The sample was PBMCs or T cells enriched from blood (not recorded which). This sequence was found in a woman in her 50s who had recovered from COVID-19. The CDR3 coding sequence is TGTGCCAGTAGCACCGGGACAGATGTTATGGGGTCTAGGCCCCAGCATTTT. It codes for CASSTGTDVMGSRPQHF.